The rows below give T cell receptor beta chains drawn from one sample of a study of blood T cells in healthy people across ages. TCRdb fed the 5' RACE reads into MiXCR, producing one record per CDR3 protein. The sample holds about 1.8 million distinct CDR3 sequences; roughly 52% are singletons and the top ten take approximately 2.1%. Sequenced input: blood. These receptors were collected from a woman aged 35 to 49 in good health. CDR3s include the opening cysteine and the closing phenylalanine or tryptophan. Fields, in order: D gene, clone size, V gene, CDR3 protein. The D gene is left open where the match is weak. Clone size is stated in some rows and not others, as once, few, many or a class when expanded.

-	-	TRBV20-1	CSASDSNQPQHF
-	few	TRBV27	CASSSNLHTAKNIQYF
TRBD1	few	TRBV27	CASSLISVDRAQETQYF
-	few	TRBV4-1	CASSQAAGLGDTQYF
-	-	TRBV27	CASRGIQGGIGETQYF
TRBD2	-	TRBV20-1	CSARAPRLAEQETQYF
-	-	TRBV12-3/TRBV12-4	CASSLAPGLHYEQYF
-	-	TRBV12-3/TRBV12-4	CASSLAGGLPNNEQFF
TRBD1	-	TRBV6-6	CASSYPQTGSDFF
TRBD1	-	TRBV28	CASYSQGQAYNEQFF
TRBD2	-	TRBV29-1	CSVLAGGSGEQFF
TRBD1	-	TRBV5-1	CASSSQTGTAFVTDTQYF
-	few	TRBV6-5	CASSYSSPRETQYF
-	few	TRBV5-1	CASSLGWGSDTQYF
TRBD2	-	TRBV7-2	CASSTRLAGGWEQFF
TRBD2	-	TRBV27	CASSTVAGAGFQYF
TRBD1	once	TRBV12-3/TRBV12-4	CASSSAGQGEVEQFF
TRBD1	-	TRBV27	CASSFAPRGTGDHHEQYF
-	-	TRBV5-5	CASHGQRMTDTQYF
-	few	TRBV7-2	CASSHDRGAKQETQYF
-	-	TRBV25-1	CTSSEYGYNEQFF
-	-	TRBV7-9	CASGRKGGGIQETQFF
-	-	TRBV21-1	CASSNHPKDRGGDGYTF
-	-	TRBV29-1	CSAYNRVSNEQFF
TRBD1	-	TRBV4-1	CASSRGQGPTNEKLFF
TRBD2	few	TRBV6-5	CASSSRRLAGDGDEQFF
-	-	TRBV14	CASSQAGPFGYSPLHF
-	-	TRBV20-1	CSARDTPVGSYEQYF
-	few	TRBV27	CASSLLGSSWGETQYF
-	-	TRBV20-1	CSARPDSDYEQYF
TRBD2	-	TRBV7-9	CASQLGGGEQYF
-	-	TRBV6-1	CASSEGWIQYF
-	-	TRBV6-2/TRBV6-3	CVSSSDRPQRTQYF
-	few	TRBV6-4	CASSGRYTDTQYF
-	-	TRBV13	CASATGDSSRDTQYF
-	few	TRBV5-1	CASSPKREFSYGYTF
-	-	TRBV28	CASSLWEGLAPRGYTF
TRBD2	-	TRBV6-2/TRBV6-3	CASSRGLAGGTPYEQYF
-	few	TRBV24-1	CATSDRGGEDYGYTF
-	-	TRBV4-1	CASSQVTLRNYGYTF
TRBD1	-	TRBV27	CASSRDRSNEKLFF
-	-	TRBV15	CATSRDRNTEAFF
-	-	TRBV7-9	CASSSQVTNEKLFF
-	-	TRBV7-2	CASTTGLGIAKNIQYF
-	many	TRBV5-1	CASSFRDQETQYF
-	once	TRBV10-1	CARCARGVKGQPQHF
-	-	TRBV15	CATSRNPDQETQYF
-	-	TRBV10-3	CAISEVAGVYNEQFF
TRBD1	-	TRBV27	CASSPIWTGIYNEQFF
TRBD1	few	TRBV29-1	CSDPTGIGKETQYF
TRBD1	-	TRBV7-8	CASSPRPTGPNEKLFF
-	-	TRBV7-2	CASVDTPQTDTQYF
TRBD1	-	TRBV29-1	CSVGTDQPQHF
-	once	TRBV29-1	CSVSRGWQSPEAFF
-	-	TRBV20-1	CSALPSEGVETQYF
-	few	TRBV29-1	CSVDGQSSQETQYF